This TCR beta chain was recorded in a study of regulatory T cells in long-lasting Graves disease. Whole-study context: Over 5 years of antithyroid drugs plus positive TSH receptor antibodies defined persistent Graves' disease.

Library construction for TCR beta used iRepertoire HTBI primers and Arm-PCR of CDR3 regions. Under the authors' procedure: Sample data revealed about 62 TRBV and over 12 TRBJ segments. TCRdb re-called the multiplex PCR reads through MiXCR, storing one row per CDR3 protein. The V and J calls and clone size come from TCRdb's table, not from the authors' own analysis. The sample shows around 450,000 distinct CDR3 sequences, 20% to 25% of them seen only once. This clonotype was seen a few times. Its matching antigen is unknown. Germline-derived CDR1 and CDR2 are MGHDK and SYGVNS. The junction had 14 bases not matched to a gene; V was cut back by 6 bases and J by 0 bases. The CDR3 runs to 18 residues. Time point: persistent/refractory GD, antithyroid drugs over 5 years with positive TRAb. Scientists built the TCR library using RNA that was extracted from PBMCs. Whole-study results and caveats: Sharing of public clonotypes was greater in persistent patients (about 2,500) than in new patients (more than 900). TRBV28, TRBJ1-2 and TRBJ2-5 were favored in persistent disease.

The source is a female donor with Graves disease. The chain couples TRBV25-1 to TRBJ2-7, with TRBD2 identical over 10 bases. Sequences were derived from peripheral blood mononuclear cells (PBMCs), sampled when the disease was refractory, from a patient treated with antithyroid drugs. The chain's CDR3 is CASSEGRTSGLSSYEQYF. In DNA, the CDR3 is TGTGCCAGCAGCGAAGGTAGGACTAGCGGCTTAAGCTCCTACGAGCAGTACTTC.